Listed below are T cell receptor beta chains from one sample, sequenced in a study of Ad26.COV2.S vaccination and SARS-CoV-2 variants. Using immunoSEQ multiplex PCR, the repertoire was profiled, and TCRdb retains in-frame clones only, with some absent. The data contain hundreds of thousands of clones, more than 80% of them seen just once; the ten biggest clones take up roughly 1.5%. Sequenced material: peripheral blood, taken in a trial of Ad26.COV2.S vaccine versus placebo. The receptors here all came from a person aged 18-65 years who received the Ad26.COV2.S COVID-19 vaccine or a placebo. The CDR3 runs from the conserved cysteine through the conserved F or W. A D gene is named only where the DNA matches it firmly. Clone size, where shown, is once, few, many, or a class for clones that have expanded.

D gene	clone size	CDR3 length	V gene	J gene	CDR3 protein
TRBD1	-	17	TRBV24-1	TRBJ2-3	CATSDLSTGSSTDTQYF
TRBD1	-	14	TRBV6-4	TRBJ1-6	CASSQGQPNSPLHF
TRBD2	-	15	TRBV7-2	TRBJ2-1	CASSSQREGLIEQFF
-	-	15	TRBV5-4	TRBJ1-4	CASSSTQATNEKLFF
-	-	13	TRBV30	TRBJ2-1	CAWRWRLDNEQFF
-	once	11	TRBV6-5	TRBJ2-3	CASWGRHTQYF
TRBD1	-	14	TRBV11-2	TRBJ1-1	CASSIGTVPDEAFF
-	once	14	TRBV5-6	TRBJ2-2	CASSPGPTPGELFF
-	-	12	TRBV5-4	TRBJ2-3	CASSPGEDTQYF
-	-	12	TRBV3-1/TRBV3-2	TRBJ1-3	CASSPPGNTIYF
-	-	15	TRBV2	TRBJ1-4	CASSLRGRGNEKLFF
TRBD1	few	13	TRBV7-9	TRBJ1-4	CASEGAVREKLFF
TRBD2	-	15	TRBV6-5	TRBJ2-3	CASSYGLAGALTQYF
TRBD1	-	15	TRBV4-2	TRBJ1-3	CASSRQGNNGNTIYF
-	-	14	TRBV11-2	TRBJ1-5	CASSLDVGNQPQHF
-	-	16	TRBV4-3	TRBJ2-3	CASSQGTTGGTDTQYF
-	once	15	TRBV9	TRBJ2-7	CASSVGAGATYEQYF
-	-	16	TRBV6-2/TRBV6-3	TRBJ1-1	CASSYSGQGPNTEAFF